This TCR beta chain was retrieved from a study of OX40 agonist ivuxolimab in advanced cancers. The protocol was immunoSEQ multiplex PCR, while the TCRdb copy is restricted to in-frame clones and leaves out a portion. Counted here are some 77,000 clones, roughly 90% occurring once; the ten biggest clones make up roughly 8.6%. The CDR3 is 18 residues long. Germline V gene sequence: CDR1 MGHRA, CDR2 YSYEKL. The ends were cut back, 0 bases at V and 5 bases at J, with 19 bases in the middle. V is TRBV4-1 and J is TRBJ1-4, with a possible D match to TRBD1 (5 bases). The sequencing here drew on CD4+ or CD8+ T cells sorted from blood, taken in a trial of the OX40 agonist ivuxolimab. The sequence came from an adult with an advanced solid tumor such as melanoma, head and neck, liver or kidney cancer. In DNA form, the CDR3 reads TGCGCCAGCAGCCAAGATCCGTCAGGGCCTCGGCCAAATGAAAAACTGTTTTTT. Its protein product is CASSQDPSGPRPNEKLFF.